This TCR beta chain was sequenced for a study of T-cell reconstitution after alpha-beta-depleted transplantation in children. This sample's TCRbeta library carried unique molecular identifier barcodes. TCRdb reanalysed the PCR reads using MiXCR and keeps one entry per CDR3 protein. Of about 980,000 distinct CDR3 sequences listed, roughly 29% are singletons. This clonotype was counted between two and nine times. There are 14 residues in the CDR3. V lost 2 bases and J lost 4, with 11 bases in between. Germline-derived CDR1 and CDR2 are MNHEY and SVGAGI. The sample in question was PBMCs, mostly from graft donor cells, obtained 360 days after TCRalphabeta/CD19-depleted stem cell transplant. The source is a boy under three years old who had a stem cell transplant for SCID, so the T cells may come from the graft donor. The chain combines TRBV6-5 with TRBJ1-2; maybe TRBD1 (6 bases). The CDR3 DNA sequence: TGTGCCAGCAGTTACGGGGGGGCGGGCTATGGCTACACCTTC. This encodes CASSYGGAGYGYTF.